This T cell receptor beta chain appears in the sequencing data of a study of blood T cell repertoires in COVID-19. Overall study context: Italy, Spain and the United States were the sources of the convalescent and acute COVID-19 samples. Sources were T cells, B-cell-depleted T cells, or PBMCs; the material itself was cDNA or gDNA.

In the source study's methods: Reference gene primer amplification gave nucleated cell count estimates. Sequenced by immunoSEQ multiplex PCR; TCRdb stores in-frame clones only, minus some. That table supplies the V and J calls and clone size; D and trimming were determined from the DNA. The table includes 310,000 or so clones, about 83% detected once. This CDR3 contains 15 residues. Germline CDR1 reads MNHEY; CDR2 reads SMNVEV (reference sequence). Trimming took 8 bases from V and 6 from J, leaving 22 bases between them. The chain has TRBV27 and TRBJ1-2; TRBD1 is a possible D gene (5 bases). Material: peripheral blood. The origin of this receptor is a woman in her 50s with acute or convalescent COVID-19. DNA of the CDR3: TGTGCCAGCGCCTTGCGGGGGAGGGGAATGGATGGCTACACCTTC. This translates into CASALRGRGMDGYTF.